A selection of T cell receptor beta chains follows, all from one sample in a study of blood T cell repertoires in COVID-19. Clones were sequenced by immunoSEQ multiplex PCR, and TCRdb holds only the in-frame ones, with some missing. The sample contains 45,000 to 65,000 clones, approximately 83% of which appear only once. The sample taken for sequencing was peripheral blood. These TCRs come from a man aged 40-49 years with acute or convalescent COVID-19. The CDR3 runs from the conserved cysteine through the conserved F or W. A D gene is named only where the DNA matches it firmly. Clone sizes are given selectively: once, few, many, or a class where the clone is expanded.

abundance | j_gene | v_gene | d_gene | CDR3aa | CDR3nt
- | TRBJ1-3 | TRBV7-2 | TRBD1 | CASSVGTGGRGNTIYF | TGTGCCAGCAGCGTCGGGACAGGGGGCCGCGGAAACACCATATATTTT
- | TRBJ1-5 | TRBV18 | TRBD1 | CASSPGQNQPQHF | TGTGCCAGCTCCCCGGGACAGAATCAGCCCCAGCATTTT
few | TRBJ1-5 | TRBV2 | - | CASSREGVRNQPQHF | TGTGCCAGCTCAAGAGAGGGGGTAAGAAATCAGCCCCAGCATTTT
- | TRBJ2-2 | TRBV7-8 | - | CASSLPGHRTGELFF | TGTGCCAGCAGCCTTCCGGGACACCGTACCGGGGAGCTGTTTTTT
once | TRBJ2-2 | TRBV19 | TRBD1 | CASRGDRAFTGELFF | TGTGCCAGTAGGGGTGACAGGGCGTTCACCGGGGAGCTGTTTTTT
- | TRBJ2-2 | TRBV18 | - | CASSIGTPDTGELFF | TGTGCCAGCTCCATCGGGACTCCTGACACCGGGGAGCTGTTTTTT
- | TRBJ2-4 | TRBV7-9 | TRBD1 | CASSPLGSPGQGLNIQYF | TGTGCCAGCAGCCCATTAGGGTCCCCGGGACAGGGCTTGAACATTCAGTACTTC
- | TRBJ1-2 | TRBV24-1 | - | CATSDPGLSDYGYTF | TGTGCCACCAGTGACCCAGGGTTGTCAGACTATGGCTACACCTTC
- | TRBJ2-7 | TRBV7-8 | - | CASSLDGPPYEQYF | TGTGCCAGCAGCTTAGATGGGCCCCCTTACGAGCAGTACTTC
- | TRBJ2-3 | TRBV6-4 | - | CASSESGRQTDTQYF | TGTGCCAGCAGTGAGAGCGGACGTCAAACAGATACGCAGTATTTT
- | TRBJ2-1 | TRBV6-5 | TRBD2 | CASSYSGRVEREQFF | TGTGCCAGCAGTTACTCAGGGAGGGTCGAAAGAGAGCAGTTCTTC
- | TRBJ1-2 | TRBV5-1 | TRBD1 | CASSQSTGAYGYTF | TGCGCCAGCAGCCAATCGACAGGGGCCTATGGCTACACCTTC
- | TRBJ2-1 | TRBV9 | TRBD1 | CASRVRDRVYNEQFF | TGTGCCAGCAGGGTCCGGGACAGGGTCTACAATGAGCAGTTCTTC
- | TRBJ1-2 | TRBV30 | - | CAWSTGVKGVVYGYTF | TGTGCCTGGAGTACCGGGGTGAAGGGGGTGGTCTATGGCTACACCTTC
once | TRBJ1-5 | TRBV12-3/TRBV12-4 | - | CASTTGNQPQHF | TGTGCCAGCACCACAGGAAATCAGCCCCAGCATTTT
- | TRBJ2-1 | TRBV7-8 | TRBD1 | CASSLRGQGAISSYNEQFF | TGTGCCAGCAGCTTAAGGGGACAGGGGGCGATAAGCTCCTACAATGAGCAGTTCTTC
- | TRBJ1-3 | TRBV5-6 | - | CASSLEGLAGGNTIYF | TGTGCCAGCAGCTTGGAAGGTCTGGCGGGTGGAAACACCATATATTTT
once | TRBJ2-5 | TRBV18 | - | CASSPAERGTQYF | TGTGCCAGCTCACCCGCTGAAAGGGGGACCCAGTACTTC